Listed here is a single T cell receptor (beta chain). It lacks a known antigen. There are no base qualities to consult, and no much larger clone falls within one base. The collaborating institutions used their own protocols to collect whole blood in K2EDTA tubes. For TCRbeta analysis, collaborators shipped samples as frozen whole blood, isolated PBMCs, or DNA extracted from either of those sample types. A distance of 11 bases separates the germline ends of V and J, which lose 5 bases and 0 bases respectively. The germline V gene (reference sequence) provides CDR1 LNHDA and CDR2 SQIVND. The CDR3 runs 14 residues from the cysteine to the phenylalanine. Only the CDR3 region is kept as DNA, spanning 42 bases read in frame from base 1. TCRbeta CDR3 regions were amplified from genomic DNA by means of the immunoSEQ Assay, a bias-controlled multiplex PCR. Concerning the study's data processing: The number of nucleated cells in each sample was estimated from the amplification of reference gene primers within the assay. To quantify the absolute abundance of each unique TCRbeta CDR3 rearrangement, sequence reads were collapsed and filtered. For each sample, productive Simpson clonality was calculated as the square root of Simpson's diversity index over productive rearrangements. The immuneACCESS repertoire file appears here via TCRdb, limited to in-frame rearrangements. These files lack a portion of the clones; in checked studies, under half of the deficit traces to unresolved V genes, and the cause of the others is not known. V, J and clone size derive from that table, while D and trimming were established from the DNA sequence. This sample holds 98,000 or so clones; 85% to 90% were observed only once. The top ten clones comprise approximately 5% of the sample.

This sample is drawn from a study of blood T cell repertoires in COVID-19 (dated by TCRdb to 2018 to 2020). With regard to the full study: Collaborator samples came from the United States, Italy and Spain and covered acute and convalescent phases of COVID-19. Deeply sampled blood TCRbeta repertoires from subjects exposed to, actively infected with, or recovered from COVID-19 were included in the dataset. The material from the prospective study consisted of cDNA or gDNA derived from T cells, B-cell-depleted T cells, or PBMCs. A freely available public database, intended as a resource for researchers studying the immune response to SARS-CoV-2, is where the repertoires were released. Where available, HLA class I and class II types were obtained from metadata supplied by the sample provider rather than from assay-based typing. Nearly every sample came with metadata listing a de-identified subject ID, COVID-19 status, age in years and sex. The samples were drawn from the first 160 participants of the ongoing ImmuneRACE study and from some 1,300 subjects provided by 6 global collaborators.

Overall study outcomes, separate from this receptor: The quantity of clinical and demographic metadata differed by source and by participant and was supplied without curation.

The receptor's source is a human donor in a cohort sampled during active COVID-19. The sequencing input was peripheral blood. The rearranged segments are TRBV19 and TRBJ2-7, and perhaps TRBD1 as D gene, on 6 matching bases. For the CDR3, the sequence is CASSPQTGSYEQYF. Here is the DNA: TGTGCCAGTAGTCCCCAGACAGGCTCCTACGAGCAGTACTTC.